This record covers a single TCR beta chain. These data come from a study of blood T cell repertoires in COVID-19. Study information: PBMCs, B-cell-depleted T cells, or T cells were the source of the cDNA or gDNA that made up the material.

The table came from immunoSEQ multiplex PCR; TCRdb's copy has only in-frame clones and leaves some out. The table has about 59,000 clones, roughly 90% seen once. Looked up from germline, CDR1 is SGDLS and CDR2 is YYNGEE. Germline trimming cut 4 bases from V and 7 bases from J; bases unmatched to any gene: 10. The CDR3 has 15 amino acids. The chain links TRBV9 to TRBJ1-5, with TRBD1 matching over 8 bases. The receptor was derived from a man older than 75 in a cohort sampled during active COVID-19. Source material: peripheral blood. The CDR3 DNA sequence: TGTGCCAGCAGCAGATGGTCTGGACAGGGACAGCCCCAGCATTTT. Translated, it gives CASSRWSGQGQPQHF.